The rows below give T cell receptor beta chains drawn from one sample of a study of blood T cell repertoires in COVID-19. Clones were sequenced by immunoSEQ multiplex PCR, and TCRdb holds only the in-frame ones, with some missing. This sample has about 50,000 clones, with around nine tenths found just once. The specimen was peripheral blood. All receptors come from a woman aged 80 or over with acute or convalescent COVID-19. The CDR3 runs from the conserved cysteine through the conserved F or W. The D gene is left open where the match is weak. Size values are once, few and many counts, or a class for expanded clones, and some rows have none.

>.|TRBV15|TRBJ2-3|TRBD1
TGTGCCACCAGCAGATCCATGGGACAGGGAACAGATACGCAGTATTTT
CATSRSMGQGTDTQYF
>.|TRBV10-3|TRBJ1-2|.
TGTGCCATCAGTAGCGGGTCTTACTCTCGCAACTATGGCTACACCTTC
CAISSGSYSRNYGYTF
>few|TRBV7-9|TRBJ1-4|.
TGTGCCAGCAGCGCATACCGGGAAAAACTGTTTTTT
CASSAYREKLFF
>.|TRBV5-1|TRBJ2-7|.
TGCGCCAGCAGCTTGGCCGTTGAGTTCTACGAGCAGTACTTC
CASSLAVEFYEQYF
>.|TRBV5-1|TRBJ2-7|TRBD2
TGCGCCAGCAGCTCCCCGAGCGGGAGTGGGACCTACGAGCAGTACTTC
CASSSPSGSGTYEQYF
>.|TRBV29-1|TRBJ1-2|TRBD1
TGCAGCGCCGGGACAGGTCCTAACTATGGCTACACCTTC
CSAGTGPNYGYTF
>.|TRBV19|TRBJ2-1|.
TGTGCCAGTAGTAAAGCGGGCGACTCCTACAATGAGCAGTTCTTC
CASSKAGDSYNEQFF
>.|TRBV21-1|TRBJ2-2|.
TGTGCCAGCAGCCACACGACAGCTCCGGCCGGGGAGCTGTTTTTT
CASSHTTAPAGELFF
>once|TRBV5-1|TRBJ1-4|TRBD1
TGCGCCAGCAGCTTGGCAGGGGGAACTAATGAAAAACTGTTTTTT
CASSLAGGTNEKLFF
>.|TRBV7-2|TRBJ2-7|.
TGTGCCAGCAGCTTAGGCGGGACCTCCTACGAGCAGTACTTC
CASSLGGTSYEQYF
>.|TRBV9|TRBJ2-7|TRBD1
TGTGCCAGCAGCGCCGACAGGGTTCCCGGGGACGAGCAGTACTTC
CASSADRVPGDEQYF
>.|TRBV6-5|TRBJ1-4|.
TGTGCCAGCAGTTACGGGCAGGTTAATGAAAAACTGTTTTTT
CASSYGQVNEKLFF
>.|TRBV27|TRBJ1-2|TRBD1
TGTGCCAGCAGTTTCCCAGACAGGGGGCGGGGCTACACCTTC
CASSFPDRGRGYTF
>.|TRBV9|TRBJ1-2|.
TGTGCCAGCAGCGTAGGGTCAGGGGCGCCTAACTATGGCTACACCTTC
CASSVGSGAPNYGYTF
>.|TRBV15|TRBJ2-7|.
TGTGCCACCAGCAGAGGTCCAGGGGCTCAAGGATACGAGCAGTACTTC
CATSRGPGAQGYEQYF
>once|TRBV7-2|TRBJ1-2|TRBD1
TGTGCCAGCAGCCCGACAGGGGGGCTAACCGGCTACACCTTC
CASSPTGGLTGYTF
>once|TRBV19|TRBJ1-2|.
TGTGCCAGTAGCCCGATAGGGGGAGGCTACACCTTC
CASSPIGGGYTF
>once|TRBV6-5|TRBJ2-5|.
TGTGCCAGCAGTTACTTTATGAGGGAGTGGCGGGAGACCCAGTACTTC
CASSYFMREWRETQYF
>.|TRBV5-1|TRBJ2-7|TRBD1
TGCGCCAGCAGCCCAAGGACAGGATCCTACGAGCAGTACTTC
CASSPRTGSYEQYF
>few|TRBV7-9|TRBJ2-3|TRBD2
TGTGCCAGCAGCATACACCGTCCTTTCCGGGGCCAGCGGGGGGATACGCAGTATTTT
CASSIHRPFRGQRGDTQYF
>.|TRBV7-2|TRBJ2-2|TRBD2
TGTGCCAGCAGCTTTTCCGGGACTAAAAACACCGGGGAGCTGTTTTTT
CASSFSGTKNTGELFF
>.|TRBV7-9|TRBJ2-3|TRBD2
TGTGCCAGCAGCCCGACGGGCAGCGGGAGAACAGATACGCAGTATTTT
CASSPTGSGRTDTQYF
>.|TRBV6-5|TRBJ1-1|TRBD1
TGTGCCAGCAGTCCAGGGACAGTGAACACTGAAGCTTTCTTT
CASSPGTVNTEAFF